This T cell receptor beta chain was sequenced during a study of sequential checkpoint blockade in melanoma. At the level of the study: Both treatment sequences were followed by maintenance nivolumab. 90 to 95 pretreatment tumor DNA samples were TCRβ immunosequenced.

This clone was detected only a few times. Treatment reported: randomized to nivolumab then ipilimumab (arm A) or the reverse (arm B). The CDR3 has 14 amino acids. Per the germline V gene, CDR1 is SGHNT and CDR2 is YENEEA. Trimming removed 2 bases at V and 9 bases at J, with 14 bases between. Measured with immunoSEQ multiplex PCR; TCRdb has only the in-frame clones, and not every one. The table lists approximately 2,100 clones, around 18% of them singletons. The TCR sequence derives from a human donor with melanoma. This chain joins TRBV11-3 and TRBJ2-1; TRBD2 might be the D (6 bases). The specimen comprised tumor tissue (inferred from file names), sampled from a patient given nivolumab and ipilimumab in sequence. CDR3 protein: CASSLRAPGGEQFF. CDR3 DNA: TGTGCCAGCAGCTTACGAGCGCCCGGGGGTGAGCAGTTCTTC. Using reference TRBV11-3 and TRBJ2-1 for the parts outside the CDR3, the full variable domain is EAGVVQSPRYKIIEKKQPVAFWCNPISGHNTLYWYLQNLGQGPELLIRYENEEAVDDSQLPKDRFSAERLKGVDSTLKIQPAELGDSAVYLCASSLRAPGGEQFFGPGTRLTVL.